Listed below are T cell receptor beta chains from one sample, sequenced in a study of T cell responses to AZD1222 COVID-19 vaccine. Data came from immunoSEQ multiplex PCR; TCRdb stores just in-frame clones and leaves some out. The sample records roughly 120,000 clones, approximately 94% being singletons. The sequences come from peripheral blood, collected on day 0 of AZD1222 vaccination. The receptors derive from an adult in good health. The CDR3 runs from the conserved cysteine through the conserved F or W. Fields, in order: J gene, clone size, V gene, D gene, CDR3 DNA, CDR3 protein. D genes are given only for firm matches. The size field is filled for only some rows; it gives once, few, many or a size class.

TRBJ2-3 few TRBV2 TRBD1 TGTGCCAGCAGGAGGGGGCACACAGATACGCAGTATTTT CASRRGHTDTQYF
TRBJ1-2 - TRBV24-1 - TGTGCCACCAGTGATATGCTCTCAGGGCCATCCTTCGCTGGCTACACCTTC CATSDMLSGPSFAGYTF
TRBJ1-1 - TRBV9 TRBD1 TGTGCCAGCAGCCCACGGACAGGCAACACTGAAGCTTTCTTT CASSPRTGNTEAFF
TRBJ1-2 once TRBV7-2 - TGTGCCAGCAGCCCGGCCGTTGGACAGACTAACTATGGCTACACCTTC CASSPAVGQTNYGYTF
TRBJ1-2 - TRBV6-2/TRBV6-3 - TGTGCCAGCAGTTACAGGGTGTATGGCTACACCTTC CASSYRVYGYTF
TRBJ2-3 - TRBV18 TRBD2 TGTGCCAGCTCACCAGGCGGGACTACGCCTAGCACAGATACGCAGTATTTT CASSPGGTTPSTDTQYF
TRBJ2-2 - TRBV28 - TGTGCCAGCAGCCCTACGACCGGGGAGCTGTTTTTT CASSPTTGELFF
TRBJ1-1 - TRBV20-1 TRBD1 TGCAGTGCTAGAGGGGGACAGGGAGCTTTCTTT CSARGGQGAFF
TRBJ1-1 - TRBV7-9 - TGTGCCAGCAGCTCCCCGGGGACTGGAACTTTCTTT CASSSPGTGTFF
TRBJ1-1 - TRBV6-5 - TGTGCCAGCAGTATAATGGCGGGGCAGAACACTGAAGCTTTCTTT CASSIMAGQNTEAFF
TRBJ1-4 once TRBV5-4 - TGTGCCAGCAGCTTAAAGGAGGGAGCTAATGAAAAACTGTTTTTT CASSLKEGANEKLFF